The entry below gives a single TCR beta chain sequence along with its context. This CDR3 is also generated by other DNA sequences in the sample. TCRdb's copy holds only in-frame clones and misses some; the assay was immunoSEQ multiplex PCR. The sample shows over 2,000,000 clones, just over 90% of them seen only once. Naive CD8 cells were CD45RO-negative, positively selected for CCR7, excluding terminally differentiated effector memory CD45RA+ cells. Deletions cut 0 bases from V and 1 base from J, with 8 bases between. This CDR3 has 15 residues. Germline lookup yields CDR1 SGDLS and CDR2 YYNGEE. The source of the sample is a study of shared clonotypes between healthy human individuals.

This TCR derives from a man aged 18 to 29 in good health. Some clones in this sample may be carry-over from other donors' samples. The sequenced sample consisted of naive CD8+ T cells from PBMCs. This chain connects TRBV9 to TRBJ1-3; possibly TRBD1 for D (5 bases). For the CDR3, the DNA is TGTGCCAGCAGCGTAGAGGGGATATCTGGAAACACCATATATTTT. As protein: CASSVEGISGNTIYF. The full variable domain, with the rest looked up from reference TRBV9 and TRBJ1-3, is DSGVTQTPKHLITATGQRVTLRCSPRSGDLSVYWYQQSLDQGLQFLIQYYNGEERAKGNILERFSAQQFPDLHSELNLSSLELGDSALYFCASSVEGISGNTIYFGEGSWLTVV.